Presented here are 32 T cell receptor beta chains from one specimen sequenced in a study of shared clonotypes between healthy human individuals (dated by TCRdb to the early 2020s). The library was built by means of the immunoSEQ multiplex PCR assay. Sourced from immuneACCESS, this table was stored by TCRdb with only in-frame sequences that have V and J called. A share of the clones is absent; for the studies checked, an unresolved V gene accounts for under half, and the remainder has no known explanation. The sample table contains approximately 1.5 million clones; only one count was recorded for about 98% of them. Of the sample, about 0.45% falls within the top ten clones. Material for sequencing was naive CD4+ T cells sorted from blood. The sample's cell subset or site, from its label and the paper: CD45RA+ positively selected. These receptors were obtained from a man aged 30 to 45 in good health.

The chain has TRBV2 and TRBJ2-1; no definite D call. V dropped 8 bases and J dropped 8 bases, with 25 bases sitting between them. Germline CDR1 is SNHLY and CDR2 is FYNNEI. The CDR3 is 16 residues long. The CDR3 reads CASHSNGRRFGHEQFF. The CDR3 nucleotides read TGTGCCAGCCATTCAAACGGACGGAGATTTGGCCATGAGCAGTTCTTC.

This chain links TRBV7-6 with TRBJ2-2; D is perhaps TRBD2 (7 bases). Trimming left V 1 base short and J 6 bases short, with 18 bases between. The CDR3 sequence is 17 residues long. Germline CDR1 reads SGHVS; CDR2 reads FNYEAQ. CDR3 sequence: CASSLGPSGPGAGELFF. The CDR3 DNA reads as TGTGCCAGCAGCTTAGGTCCTAGCGGTCCAGGGGCCGGGGAGCTGTTTTTT.

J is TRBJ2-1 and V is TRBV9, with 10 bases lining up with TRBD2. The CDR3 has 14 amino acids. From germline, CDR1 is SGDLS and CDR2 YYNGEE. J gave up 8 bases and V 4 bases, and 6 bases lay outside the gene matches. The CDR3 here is CASSPLSGRDEQFF. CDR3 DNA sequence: TGTGCCAGCAGCCCCCTAAGCGGGAGGGATGAGCAGTTCTTC.

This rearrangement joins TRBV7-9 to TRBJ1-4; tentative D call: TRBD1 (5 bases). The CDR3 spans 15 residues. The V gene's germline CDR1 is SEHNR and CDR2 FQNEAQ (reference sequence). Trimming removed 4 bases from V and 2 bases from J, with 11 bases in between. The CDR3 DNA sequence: TGTGCCAGCAGCTCCCCGGGACGGACTAATGAAAAACTGTTTTTT. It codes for CASSSPGRTNEKLFF.

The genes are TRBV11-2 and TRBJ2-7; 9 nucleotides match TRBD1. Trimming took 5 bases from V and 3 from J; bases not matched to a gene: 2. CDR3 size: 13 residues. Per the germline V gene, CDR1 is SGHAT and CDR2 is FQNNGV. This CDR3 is CASSPDRGYEQYF. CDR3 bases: TGTGCCAGCAGCCCGGACAGGGGCTACGAGCAGTACTTC. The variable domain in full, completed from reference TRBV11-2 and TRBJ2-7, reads EAGVAQSPRYKIIEKRQSVAFWCNPISGHATLYWYQQILGQGPKLLIQFQNNGVVDDSQLPKDRFSAERLKGVDSTLKIQPAKLEDSAVYLCASSPDRGYEQYFGPGTRLTVT.

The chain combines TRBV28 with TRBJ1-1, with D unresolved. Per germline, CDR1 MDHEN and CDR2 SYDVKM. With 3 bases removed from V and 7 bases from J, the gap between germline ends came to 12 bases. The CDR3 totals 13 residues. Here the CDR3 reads CASSFNRESEAFF. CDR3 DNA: TGTGCCAGCAGTTTTAACAGAGAGAGTGAAGCTTTCTTT.

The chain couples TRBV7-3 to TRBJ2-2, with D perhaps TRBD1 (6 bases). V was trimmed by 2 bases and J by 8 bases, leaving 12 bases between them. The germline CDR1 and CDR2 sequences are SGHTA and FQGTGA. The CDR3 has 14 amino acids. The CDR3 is CASSLGARGGELFF. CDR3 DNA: TGTGCCAGCAGCTTAGGTGCCAGGGGAGGGGAGCTGTTTTTT. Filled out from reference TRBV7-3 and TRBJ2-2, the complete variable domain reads GAGVSQTPSNKVTEKGKYVELRCDPISGHTALYWYRQSLGQGPEFLIYFQGTGAADDSGLPNDRFFAVRPEGSVSTLKIQRTERGDSAVYLCASSLGARGGELFFGEGSRLTVL.

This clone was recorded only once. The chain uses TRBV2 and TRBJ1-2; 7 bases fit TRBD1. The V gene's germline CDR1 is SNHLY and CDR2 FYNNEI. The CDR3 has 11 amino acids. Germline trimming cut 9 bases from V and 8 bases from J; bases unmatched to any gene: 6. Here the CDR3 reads CASRQGAGYTF. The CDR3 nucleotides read TGTGCCAGTCGACAGGGAGCCGGCTACACCTTC.

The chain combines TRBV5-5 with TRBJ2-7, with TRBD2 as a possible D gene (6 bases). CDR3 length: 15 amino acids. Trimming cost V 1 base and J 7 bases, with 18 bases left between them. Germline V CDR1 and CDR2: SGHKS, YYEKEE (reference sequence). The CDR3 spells CASSLTSAGTLEQYF. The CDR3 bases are TGTGCCAGCAGCTTGACATCAGCCGGGACTTTAGAGCAGTACTTC. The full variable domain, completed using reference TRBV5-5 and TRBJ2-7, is DAGVTQSPTHLIKTRGQQVTLRCSPISGHKSVSWYQQVLGQGPQFIFQYYEKEERGRGNFPDRFSARQFPNYSSELNVNALLLGDSALYLCASSLTSAGTLEQYFGPGTRLTVT.

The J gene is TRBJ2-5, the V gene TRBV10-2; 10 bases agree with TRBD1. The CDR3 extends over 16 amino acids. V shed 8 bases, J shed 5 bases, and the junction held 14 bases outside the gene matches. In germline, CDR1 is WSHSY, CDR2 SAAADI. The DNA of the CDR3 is TGCGCCAGCTCACCCGAACCGGGACAGGGGTGGGAGACCCAGTACTTC. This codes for CASSPEPGQGWETQYF.

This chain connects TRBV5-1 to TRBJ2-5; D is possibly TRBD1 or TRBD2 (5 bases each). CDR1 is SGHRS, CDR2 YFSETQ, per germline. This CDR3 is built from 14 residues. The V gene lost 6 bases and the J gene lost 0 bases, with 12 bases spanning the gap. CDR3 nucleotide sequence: TGCGCCAGCAACGCCGGGACGGACCAAGAGACCCAGTACTTC. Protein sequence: CASNAGTDQETQYF.

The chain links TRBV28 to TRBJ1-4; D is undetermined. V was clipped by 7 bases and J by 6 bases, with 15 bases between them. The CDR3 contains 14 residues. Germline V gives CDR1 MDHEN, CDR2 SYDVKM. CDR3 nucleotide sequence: TGTGCCAGCACCCCCAGTGCAAGGGATGAAAAACTGTTTTTT. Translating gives CASTPSARDEKLFF.

The CDR3 spells CASSKSAGVEQFF. As DNA, the CDR3 is TGTGCCAGCAGTAAGAGCGCGGGAGTTGAGCAGTTCTTC. V is TRBV2 and J is TRBJ2-1; 7 bases map to TRBD2. Trimming took 5 bases from V and 9 from J; bases not matched to a gene: 7. The CDR3 has 13 residues. Germline values: CDR1 SNHLY, CDR2 FYNNEI.

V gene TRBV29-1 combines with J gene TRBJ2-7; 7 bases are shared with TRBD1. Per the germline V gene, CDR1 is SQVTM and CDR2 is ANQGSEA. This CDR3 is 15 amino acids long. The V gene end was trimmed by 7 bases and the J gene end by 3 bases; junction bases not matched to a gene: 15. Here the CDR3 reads CSAGNRTGFFYEQYF. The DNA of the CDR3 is TGCAGCGCCGGCAACCGGACAGGCTTTTTCTACGAGCAGTACTTC.

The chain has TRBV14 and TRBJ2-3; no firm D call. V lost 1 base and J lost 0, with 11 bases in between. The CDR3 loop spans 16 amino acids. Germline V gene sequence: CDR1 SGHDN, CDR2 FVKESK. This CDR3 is CASSQVRASSTDTQYF. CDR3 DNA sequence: TGTGCCAGCAGCCAAGTACGGGCTTCTAGCACAGATACGCAGTATTTT.

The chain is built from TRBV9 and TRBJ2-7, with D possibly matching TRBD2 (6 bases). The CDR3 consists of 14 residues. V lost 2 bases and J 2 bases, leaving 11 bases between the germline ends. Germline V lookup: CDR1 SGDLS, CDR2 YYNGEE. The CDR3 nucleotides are TGTGCCAGCAGCGTCCTAGCGTCAGCCTACGAGCAGTACTTC. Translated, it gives CASSVLASAYEQYF.

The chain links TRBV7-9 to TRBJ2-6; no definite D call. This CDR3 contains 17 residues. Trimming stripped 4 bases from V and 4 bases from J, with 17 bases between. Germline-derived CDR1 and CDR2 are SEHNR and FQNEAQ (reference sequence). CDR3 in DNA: TGTGCCAGCAGCTGGCCTGGCACGGAGCGAGGGGCCAACGTCCTGACTTTC. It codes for CASSWPGTERGANVLTF.

The CDR3 sequence: CASNTPVGNEQYF. DNA for the CDR3: TGTGCCAGCAATACCCCTGTTGGAAACGAGCAGTACTTC. The rearrangement links TRBV6-5 to TRBJ2-7; D uncertain. V lost 7 bases and J 5 bases, leaving 15 bases between the germline ends. CDR1 is MNHEY, CDR2 SVGAGI, per germline. The CDR3 totals 13 residues.

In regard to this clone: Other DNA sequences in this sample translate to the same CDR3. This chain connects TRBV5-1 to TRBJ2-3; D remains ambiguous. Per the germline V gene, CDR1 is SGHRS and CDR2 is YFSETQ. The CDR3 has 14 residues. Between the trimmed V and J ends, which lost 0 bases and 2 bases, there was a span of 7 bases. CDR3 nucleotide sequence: TGCGCCAGCAGCTTGGAGCGCAACACAGATACGCAGTATTTT. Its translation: CASSLERNTDTQYF.

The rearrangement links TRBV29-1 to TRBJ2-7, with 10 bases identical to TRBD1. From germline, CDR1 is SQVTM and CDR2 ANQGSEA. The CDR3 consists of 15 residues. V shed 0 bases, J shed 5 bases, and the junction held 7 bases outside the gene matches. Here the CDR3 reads CSVEDWGQGSDEQYF. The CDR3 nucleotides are TGCAGCGTTGAAGATTGGGGACAGGGGTCCGACGAGCAGTACTTC.

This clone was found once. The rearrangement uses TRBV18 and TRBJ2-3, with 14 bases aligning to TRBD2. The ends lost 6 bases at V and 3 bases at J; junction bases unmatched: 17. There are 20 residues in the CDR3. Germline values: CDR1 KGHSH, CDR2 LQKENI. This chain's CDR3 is CASSRTGTSGSSVWTDTQYF. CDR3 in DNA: TGTGCCAGCTCGCGTACGGGGACTAGCGGGAGTTCGGTTTGGACAGATACGCAGTATTTT.

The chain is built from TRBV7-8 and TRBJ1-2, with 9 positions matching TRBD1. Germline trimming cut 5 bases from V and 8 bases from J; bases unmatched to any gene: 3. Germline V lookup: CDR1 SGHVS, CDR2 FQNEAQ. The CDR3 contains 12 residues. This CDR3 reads CASSPGTGGYTF. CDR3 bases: TGTGCCAGCAGCCCCGGGACAGGGGGCTACACCTTC.

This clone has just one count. The CDR3 coding sequence is TGTGCCAGCAGCTCCCGGGACTACTCCTACGAGCAGTACTTC. Protein: CASSSRDYSYEQYF. The V gene is TRBV7-8, the J gene TRBJ2-7, with TRBD2 identical over 7 bases. Germline values: CDR1 SGHVS, CDR2 FQNEAQ. The CDR3 spans 14 residues. The ends lost 4 bases at V and 0 bases at J; junction bases unmatched: 3.

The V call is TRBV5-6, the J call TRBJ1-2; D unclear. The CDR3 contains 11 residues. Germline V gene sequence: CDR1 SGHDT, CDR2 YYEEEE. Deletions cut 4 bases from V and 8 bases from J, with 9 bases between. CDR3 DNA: TGTGCCAGCAGCCGGATGGAAGGCTACACCTTC. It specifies CASSRMEGYTF.

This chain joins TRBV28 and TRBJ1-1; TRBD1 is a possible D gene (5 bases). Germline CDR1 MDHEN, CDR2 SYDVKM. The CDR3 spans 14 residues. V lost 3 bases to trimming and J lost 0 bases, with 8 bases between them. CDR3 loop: CASSFAGLNTEAFF. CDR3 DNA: TGTGCCAGCAGTTTCGCAGGGTTGAACACTGAAGCTTTCTTT. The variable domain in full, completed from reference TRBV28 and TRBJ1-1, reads DVKVTQSSRYLVKRTGEKVFLECVQDMDHENMFWYRQDPGLGLRLIYFSYDVKMKEKGDIPEGYSVSREKKERFSLILESASTNQTSMYLCASSFAGLNTEAFFGQGTRLTVV.

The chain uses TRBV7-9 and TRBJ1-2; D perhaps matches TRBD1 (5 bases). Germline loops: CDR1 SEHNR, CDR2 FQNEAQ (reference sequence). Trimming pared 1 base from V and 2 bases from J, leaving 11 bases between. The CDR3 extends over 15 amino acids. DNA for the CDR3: TGTGCCAGCAGCTTAGGCCTGGGGCTGAACTATGGCTACACCTTC. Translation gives CASSLGLGLNYGYTF.

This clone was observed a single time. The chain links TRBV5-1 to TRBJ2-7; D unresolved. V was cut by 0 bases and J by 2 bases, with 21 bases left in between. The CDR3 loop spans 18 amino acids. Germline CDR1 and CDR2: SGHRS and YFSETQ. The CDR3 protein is CASSLGFVSGGVTYEQYF. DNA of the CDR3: TGCGCCAGCAGCTTGGGTTTCGTATCGGGCGGCGTAACCTACGAGCAGTACTTC.

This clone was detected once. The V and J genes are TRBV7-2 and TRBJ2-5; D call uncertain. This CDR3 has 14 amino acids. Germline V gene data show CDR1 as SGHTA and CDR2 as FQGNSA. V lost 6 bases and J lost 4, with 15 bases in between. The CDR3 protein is CASSPPPSRETQYF. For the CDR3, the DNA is TGTGCCAGCAGTCCACCACCTAGTAGAGAGACCCAGTACTTC.

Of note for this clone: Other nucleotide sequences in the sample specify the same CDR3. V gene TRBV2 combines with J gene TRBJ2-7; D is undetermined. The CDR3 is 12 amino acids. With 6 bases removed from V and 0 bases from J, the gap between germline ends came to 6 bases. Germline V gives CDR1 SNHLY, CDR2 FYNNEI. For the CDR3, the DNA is TGTGCCAGCAGGACATACTCCTACGAGCAGTACTTC. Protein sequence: CASRTYSYEQYF.

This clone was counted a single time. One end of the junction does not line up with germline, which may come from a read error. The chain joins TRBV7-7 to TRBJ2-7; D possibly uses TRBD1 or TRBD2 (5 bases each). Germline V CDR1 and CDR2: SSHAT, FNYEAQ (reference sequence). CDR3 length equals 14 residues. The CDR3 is CASSPGTYSYEQYF. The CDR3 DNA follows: TGTGCTAGCAGCCCCGGGACGTACTCCTACGAGCAGTACTTC.

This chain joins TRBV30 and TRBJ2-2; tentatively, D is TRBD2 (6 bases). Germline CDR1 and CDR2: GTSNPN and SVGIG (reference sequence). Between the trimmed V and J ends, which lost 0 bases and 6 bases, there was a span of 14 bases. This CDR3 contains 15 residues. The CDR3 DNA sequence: TGTGCCTGGAGTGTACTGGAGGGTGATGCCGGGGAGCTGTTTTTT. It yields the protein CAWSVLEGDAGELFF.

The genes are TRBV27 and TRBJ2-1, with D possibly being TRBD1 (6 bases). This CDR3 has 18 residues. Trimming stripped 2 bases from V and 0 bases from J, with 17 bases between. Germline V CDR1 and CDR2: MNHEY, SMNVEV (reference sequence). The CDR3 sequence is CASSLLGRGLSSYNEQFF. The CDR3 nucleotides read TGTGCCAGCAGTTTACTAGGCAGGGGCCTAAGCTCCTACAATGAGCAGTTCTTC.